What follows are 30 T cell receptor beta chains derived from one specimen sequenced in a study of response to subunit inactivated influenza vaccine. TCRdb fed the RT-PCR reads into MiXCR, producing one record per CDR3 protein. In the table there are more than 700,000 distinct CDR3 sequences, around 20% of which are singletons. The source material was PBMCs from blood, sampled about 5 days after vaccination. These receptor sequences come from a man aged 45-65 years who received an inactivated influenza vaccine.

The chain couples TRBV6-5 to TRBJ1-4; tentatively, D is TRBD1 (5 bases). Germline values: CDR1 MNHEY, CDR2 SVGAGI. The CDR3 has 15 amino acids. V gave up 5 bases and J gave up 4 bases, with 14 bases separating them. CDR3 nucleotides: TGTGCCAGCAGTCTCCGGGACGGCATTAATGAAAAACTGTTTTTT. It translates to CASSLRDGINEKLFF.

The chain combines TRBV20-1 with TRBJ2-5, with 12 positions matching TRBD2. The junction had 14 bases not matched to a gene; V was cut back by 1 base and J by 2 bases. Germline assignment: CDR1 DFQATT and CDR2 SNEGSKA (reference sequence). CDR3 size: 19 residues. CDR3 protein: CSARGRGASGRERQETQYF. The CDR3 DNA sequence: TGCAGTGCTAGAGGGCGCGGGGCTAGCGGGAGGGAGAGACAAGAGACCCAGTACTTC.

The table lists this clonotype with a few counts. The chain recombines TRBV6-5 with TRBJ2-5; tentative D call: TRBD1 (6 bases). Germline V gene lookup returns CDR1 MNHEY and CDR2 SVGAGI. This CDR3 contains 15 residues. Trimming pared 0 bases from V and 2 bases from J, leaving 10 bases between. The chain's CDR3 is CASSYSGQKQETQYF. CDR3 nucleotide sequence: TGTGCCAGCAGTTACTCTGGACAGAAGCAAGAGACCCAGTACTTC.

This clonotype appeared a few times. The rearrangement links TRBV6-1 to TRBJ2-1, with D maybe TRBD1 (6 bases). Looked up from germline, CDR1 is MNHNS and CDR2 is SASEGT. V was cut by 6 bases and J by 3 bases, with 15 bases left in between. This CDR3 contains 15 residues. CDR3 bases: TGTGCCAGCAGAGAGGGGACACCCATCTACAATGAGCAGTTCTTC. Its protein product is CASREGTPIYNEQFF.

The sample holds a few counts of this clonotype. V gene TRBV12-3 or TRBV12-4 combines with J gene TRBJ2-3; 10 bases align to TRBD2. The CDR3 consists of 15 residues. The trim removed 7 bases at V and 3 bases at J, leaving 7 bases unmatched. The CDR3 region is CASITSGTGTDTQYF. The CDR3 DNA reads as TGTGCCAGCATTACTAGCGGGACAGGAACAGATACGCAGTATTTT.

This chain joins TRBV7-6 and TRBJ2-1; 9 bases agree with TRBD2. J gave up 6 bases and V 1 base, and 13 bases lay outside the gene matches. The CDR3 runs 18 residues. Per germline, CDR1 SGHVS and CDR2 FNYEAQ. CDR3 in DNA: TGTGCCAGCAGCTTAGTCTCTGGCCGCAGCGGGAGGCGCAATGAGCAGTTCTTC. It yields the protein CASSLVSGRSGRRNEQFF.

This clonotype was counted between two and nine times. This chain joins TRBV10-3 and TRBJ2-7; D is undetermined. Germline CDR1 is ENHRY and CDR2 is SYGVKD. This CDR3 region has 13 residues. V lost 4 bases to trimming and J lost 5 bases, with 12 bases between them. CDR3 sequence (DNA): TGTGCCATCAGTGTCCAGAGTTCCAACGAGCAGTACTTC. Residues: CAISVQSSNEQYF.

This clonotype turned up a few times. This rearrangement joins TRBV20-1 to TRBJ1-1; TRBD1 matches 8 bases. The CDR3 covers 12 residues. Trimming at V came to 6 bases and at J to 1 base, leaving 1 base not matched to a gene. Germline CDR1 is DFQATT and CDR2 is SNEGSKA (reference sequence). The CDR3 DNA is TGCAGTGCGCAGGGGGCGAACACTGAAGCTTTCTTT. It translates to CSAQGANTEAFF.

This chain joins TRBV12-3 or TRBV12-4 and TRBJ1-6, with TRBD1 as a possible D gene (5 bases). Trimming pared 3 bases from V and 6 bases from J, leaving 12 bases between. The CDR3 covers 15 residues. CDR3 DNA sequence: TGTGCCAGCAGTTTTTGGGGGAGAGGTAATTCACCCCTCCACTTT. This codes for CASSFWGRGNSPLHF.

This clonotype was seen a few times. The gene calls are TRBV12-3 or TRBV12-4 and TRBJ2-1; 12 bases line up with TRBD2. J was trimmed by 7 bases and V by 3 bases; bases with no gene match: 4. CDR3 length equals 15 residues. The CDR3 DNA is TGTGCCAGCAGTTTCAGAACTAGCGGGAGGAATGAGCAGTTCTTC. Its translation: CASSFRTSGRNEQFF.

Of note for this clonotype: One junction end disagrees with the germline gene, perhaps due to a read error. The CDR3 loop reads CAISAGQRGGPDSQYF. The CDR3, as DNA: TGTGCCATCAGTGCAGGTCAGCGGGGCGGCCCAGATTCGCAGTATTTT. V usage is TRBV10-3 and J usage is TRBJ2-3; 7 bases fit TRBD2. The CDR3 runs 16 residues. Per germline, CDR1 ENHRY and CDR2 SYGVKD.

This clonotype was found a few times. CDR3 DNA sequence: TGCGCCAGCGAGACAGGCAACTCTGGGGCCAACGTCCTGACTTTC. This encodes CASETGNSGANVLTF. The chain combines TRBV5-1 with TRBJ2-6, with D perhaps TRBD1 (6 bases). Germline V lookup: CDR1 SGHRS, CDR2 YFSETQ. This CDR3 spans 15 amino acids. V shed 7 bases and J shed 0 bases, with 11 bases lying between them.

The gene calls are TRBV28 and TRBJ2-5; perhaps D is TRBD1 or TRBD2 (7 bases each). CDR1 and CDR2 (germline): MDHEN, SYDVKM. The V end lost 6 bases, the J end lost 9 bases, and 26 bases lay between the germline ends. CDR3 length: 16 amino acids. CDR3 bases: TGTGCCAGCAGCCCAGGGGGGGGGCTCCTTCAGTTGTCCCAGTACTTC. Translated: CASSPGGGLLQLSQYF.

The chain links TRBV4-2 to TRBJ2-5, with D possibly being TRBD2 (5 bases). This CDR3 comprises 15 residues. The V gene lost 4 bases and the J gene lost 2 bases, with 14 bases spanning the gap. Germline CDR1 and CDR2: LGHNA and YNFKEQ. For the CDR3, the DNA is TGTGCCAGCAGCCCACTAGGGAATGGGCAAGAGACCCAGTACTTC. Translation: CASSPLGNGQETQYF.

V gene TRBV7-9 combines with J gene TRBJ1-1; 9 bases are a match to TRBD1. Germline V lookup: CDR1 SEHNR, CDR2 FQNEAQ (reference sequence). V shed 1 base, J shed 4 bases, and the junction held 4 bases outside the gene matches. The CDR3 covers 15 residues. The DNA of the CDR3 is TGTGCCAGCAGCTTAGGAGGACAGGGGCCCACTGAAGCTTTCTTT. Amino acids: CASSLGGQGPTEAFF.

The V call is TRBV21-1, the J call TRBJ2-5; the table names TRBD2, a call not compared with the DNA. TRBV21-1 has pseudogene status. CDR3 length: 18 residues. CDR3 sequence: CASSKGTSGGPLQETQYF. CDR3 sequence (DNA): TGTGCCAGCAGCAAAGGAACTAGCGGGGGCCCGCTTCAAGAGACCCAGTACTTC.

This clonotype has a handful of counts. The chain combines TRBV6-5 with TRBJ1-5; D gene uncertain. CDR3 length equals 15 residues. Trimming stripped 2 bases from V and 5 bases from J, with 13 bases between. The germline V gene has CDR1 MNHEY and CDR2 SVGAGI. The CDR3 region is CASSYREGRDQPQHF. The CDR3 coding sequence is TGTGCCAGCAGTTACCGGGAGGGAAGGGATCAGCCCCAGCATTTT.

Only a few counts were recorded for this clonotype. The chain employs TRBV12-3 or TRBV12-4 and TRBJ2-1; 12 bases match TRBD1. With 6 bases clipped from V and 8 bases from J, the junction kept 2 bases outside the gene matches. CDR3 length: 13 residues. The CDR3 is CASRRDRGHEQFF. The CDR3 bases are TGTGCCAGCAGAAGGGACAGGGGGCATGAGCAGTTCTTC.

This clonotype has just a few counts. The chain has TRBV7-9 and TRBJ2-3, with D uncertain. The ends were cut back, 5 bases at V and 4 bases at J, with 16 bases in the middle. Germline values: CDR1 SEHNR, CDR2 FQNEAQ (reference sequence). This CDR3 comprises 15 residues. The CDR3 region is CASSPPKRPADTQYF. The CDR3 DNA reads as TGTGCCAGCAGCCCGCCAAAACGGCCTGCAGATACGCAGTATTTT. Together with reference TRBV7-9 and TRBJ2-3, the CDR3 gives the full variable domain: DTGVSQNPRHKITKRGQNVTFRCDPISEHNRLYWYRQTLGQGPEFLTYFQNEAQLEKSRLLSDRFSAERPKGSFSTLEIQRTEQGDSAMYLCASSPPKRPADTQYFGPGTRLTVL.

This clonotype has more than one count but fewer than ten. The chain employs TRBV6-5 and TRBJ1-2; D is uncertain. The V and J ends lost 6 bases and 4 bases respectively, with 9 bases between them. Germline assignment: CDR1 MNHEY and CDR2 SVGAGI. There are 12 residues in the CDR3. The DNA for the CDR3 is TGTGCCAGCAGGACGGACCTCTATGGCTACACCTTC. As protein: CASRTDLYGYTF.

Only a few counts were recorded for this clonotype. The chain has TRBV7-9 and TRBJ1-5, with 7 bases matching TRBD1. Germline V CDR1 and CDR2: SEHNR, FQNEAQ (reference sequence). V gave up 4 bases and J gave up 9 bases; unmatched junction bases: 9. The CDR3 has 14 residues. CDR3 bases: TGTGCCAGCAGCTCAGGACAGGCGCGGGGGCCCCAGCATTTT. It yields the protein CASSSGQARGPQHF.

The rearrangement links TRBV6-2 or TRBV6-3 to TRBJ1-1, with D hard to call. From germline, CDR1 is MNHEY and CDR2 SVGEGT. CDR3 length: 14 residues. Trimming took 5 bases from V and 3 from J, leaving 13 bases between them. The CDR3: CASSRSSHDTEAFF. The CDR3 DNA sequence: TGTGCCAGCAGTAGGTCATCGCATGACACTGAAGCTTTCTTT.

The chain joins TRBV9 to TRBJ2-1; TRBD2 aligns across 8 bases. With 0 bases clipped from V and 0 bases from J, the junction kept 2 bases outside the gene matches. Germline-derived CDR1 and CDR2 are SGDLS and YYNGEE. The CDR3 totals 16 residues. CDR3 in amino acids: CASSVAGGNSYNEQFF. CDR3 sequence (DNA): TGTGCCAGCAGCGTAGCGGGAGGGAACTCCTACAATGAGCAGTTCTTC.

This clonotype was seen more than once but under ten times. V is TRBV29-1 and J is TRBJ2-1; TRBD2 matches at 12 bases. J was trimmed by 6 bases and V by 6 bases; bases with no gene match: 6. Germline CDR1 SQVTM, CDR2 ANQGSEA. CDR3 length equals 14 residues. In DNA, the CDR3 is TGCAGCGTAGAGACTAGCGGGAGTCTCAATGAGCAGTTCTTC. It encodes CSVETSGSLNEQFF.

This chain connects TRBV20-1 to TRBJ2-5; D possibly corresponds to TRBD2 (7 bases). Trimming stripped 3 bases from V and 4 bases from J, with 15 bases between. The CDR3 length is 14 residues. Germline CDR1 and CDR2: DFQATT and SNEGSKA (reference sequence). CDR3 nucleotides: TGCAGTGCTAGGGACGCGGGGGCCCGAGAGACCCAGTACTTC. Translation: CSARDAGARETQYF.

This clonotype was found a few times. V usage is TRBV20-1 and J usage is TRBJ2-7; possible D gene TRBD1, 6 bases. The V end was cut by 6 bases, the J end by 2 bases, with 14 bases between. The CDR3 contains 13 residues. Germline V gives CDR1 DFQATT, CDR2 SNEGSKA (reference sequence). CDR3 in amino acids: CSAGGGGTYEQYF. The CDR3 bases are TGCAGTGCAGGGGGTGGGGGAACCTACGAGCAGTACTTC.

A few counts support this clonotype. The chain carries TRBV29-1 and TRBJ2-7, with D perhaps matching TRBD1 or TRBD2 (5 bases each). With 4 bases removed from V and 5 bases from J, the gap between germline ends came to 9 bases. From germline, CDR1 is SQVTM and CDR2 ANQGSEA. The CDR3 totals 11 residues. The CDR3 loop reads CSVAQGDEQYF. CDR3 nucleotides: TGCAGCGTTGCCCAGGGAGACGAGCAGTACTTC.

This rearrangement joins TRBV19 to TRBJ1-1, with D unclear. V was shortened by 7 bases and J by 5 bases, with 14 bases between the two germline ends. The CDR3 extends over 13 amino acids. Germline V gives CDR1 LNHDA, CDR2 SQIVND (reference sequence). CDR3 sequence (DNA): TGTGCCAGTAACCGGGATGGGCGGACTGAAGCTTTCTTT. Protein sequence: CASNRDGRTEAFF.

V and J are TRBV24-1 and TRBJ2-5; TRBD1 matches at 12 bases. Germline assignment: CDR1 KGHDR and CDR2 SFDVKD. Germline trimming cut 12 bases from V and 6 bases from J; bases unmatched to any gene: 10. CDR3 length: 14 residues. The DNA for the CDR3 is TGTGCCCCGGGGACAGGGGGCCACGCGAAGACCCAGTACTTC. This translates into CAPGTGGHAKTQYF.

The chain carries TRBV9 and TRBJ2-1, with 8 bases identical to TRBD1. Germline V gives CDR1 SGDLS, CDR2 YYNGEE. V shed 5 bases, J shed 6 bases, and the junction held 7 bases outside the gene matches. The CDR3 extends over 14 amino acids. CDR3 coding DNA: TGTGCCAGCAGTCGGACAGGGCTGATCAATGAGCAGTTCTTC. This gives the protein CASSRTGLINEQFF. Drawing the rest from reference TRBV9 and TRBJ2-1, the complete variable domain is DSGVTQTPKHLITATGQRVTLRCSPRSGDLSVYWYQQSLDQGLQFLIQYYNGEERAKGNILERFSAQQFPDLHSELNLSSLELGDSALYFCASSRTGLINEQFFGPGTRLTVL.